This passage covers 12 T cell receptor beta chains from one sample sequenced in a study of shared clonotypes between healthy human individuals. Produced via immunoSEQ multiplex PCR; TCRdb's table is partial and in-frame only. The data show around 350,000 clones, around 67% seen once. Sequencing was performed on memory CD4+ T cells sorted from blood. Subset described: CD45RA-negative fraction. These receptors came from a man aged 25 to 40 in good health.

This clone came up once. V and J are TRBV6-5 and TRBJ2-2, with D possibly being TRBD1 or TRBD2 (5 bases each). CDR3 length equals 16 residues. The germline gives CDR1 MNHEY, CDR2 SVGAGI. V shed 1 base and J shed 6 bases, with 15 bases lying between them. The CDR3, as DNA: TGTGCCAGCAGTTACTTACAGGTCAGCGGACCCGGGGAGCTGTTTTTT. Residues: CASSYLQVSGPGELFF.

The V gene is TRBV27, the J gene TRBJ2-1; D possibly corresponds to TRBD1 (6 bases). From germline, CDR1 is MNHEY and CDR2 SMNVEV (reference sequence). There are 12 residues in the CDR3. V lost 5 bases, J lost 13 bases, and 15 bases lay in between. The CDR3 DNA is TGTGCCAGCAGTCCTACAGGGTGGGTCCAGTTCTTC. Translating it yields CASSPTGWVQFF.

V is TRBV29-1 and J is TRBJ2-7; the match to TRBD1 covers 7 bases. The CDR3 consists of 12 residues. V shed 6 bases and J 4 bases; nucleotides not matched to a gene: 6. The germline V gene encodes CDR1 SQVTM and CDR2 ANQGSEA. The CDR3 is CSVARDSYEQYF. DNA for the CDR3: TGCAGCGTCGCAAGGGACAGTTACGAGCAGTACTTC.

The chain employs TRBV4-3 and TRBJ2-1; 8 nucleotides line up with TRBD2. V shed 3 bases and J 5 bases; nucleotides not matched to a gene: 12. Germline CDR1 is LGHNA and CDR2 is YSLEER. This CDR3 contains 17 residues. The CDR3 coding sequence is TGCGCCAGCAGCCAGAGGGGTCGTCTAGCGGGCAACAATGAGCAGTTCTTC. Its translation is CASSQRGRLAGNNEQFF.

The rearrangement uses TRBV7-2 and TRBJ1-1; D call uncertain. Per the germline V gene, CDR1 is SGHTA and CDR2 is FQGNSA. V was cut by 2 bases and J by 0 bases, with 7 bases left in between. The CDR3 length is 14 residues. The CDR3, as DNA: TGTGCCAGCAGCTTATTAGGGCTGAACACTGAAGCTTTCTTT. Translating it yields CASSLLGLNTEAFF.

This clone occurred once. The chain couples TRBV7-8 to TRBJ2-7; possible D gene TRBD1, 6 bases. Trimming pared 5 bases from V and 2 bases from J, leaving 7 bases between. The CDR3 contains 12 residues. In germline, CDR1 is SGHVS, CDR2 FQNEAQ. In DNA, the CDR3 is TGTGCCAGCAGCACAGGGCCCTACGAGCAGTACTTC. Translation gives CASSTGPYEQYF.

The J gene is TRBJ1-1, the V gene TRBV30; D is undetermined. V lost 0 bases to trimming and J lost 10 bases, with 12 bases between them. The CDR3 extends over 12 amino acids. Germline CDR1 reads GTSNPN; CDR2 reads SVGIG (reference sequence). Here the CDR3 reads CAWSVKGPGAFF. The CDR3 region has the DNA TGTGCCTGGAGTGTAAAGGGCCCAGGAGCTTTCTTT.

The rearrangement links TRBV19 to TRBJ2-2; the D gene is possibly TRBD2 (6 bases). The CDR3 is 15 amino acids. V gave up 5 bases and J gave up 6 bases, with 16 bases separating them. Germline-derived CDR1 and CDR2 are LNHDA and SQIVND (reference sequence). The CDR3 here is CASSPGGRRAGELFF. The DNA for the CDR3 is TGTGCCAGTAGTCCTGGGGGGAGGCGGGCCGGGGAGCTGTTTTTT.

This sequence joins TRBV15 and TRBJ2-5; TRBD2 is a possible D gene (5 bases). In germline, CDR1 is LNHNV, CDR2 YYDKDF (reference sequence). Trimming removed 0 bases at V and 5 bases at J, with 7 bases between. CDR3 length equals 13 residues. Here the CDR3 DNA reads TGTGCCACCAGCAGAGATCCGGGGGAGACCCAGTACTTC. Translated, it gives CATSRDPGETQYF.

V usage is TRBV28 and J usage is TRBJ1-5, with a tentative D call TRBD1 (6 bases). The germline gives CDR1 MDHEN, CDR2 SYDVKM. The CDR3 is 13 amino acids. Trimming pared 5 bases from V and 9 bases from J, leaving 14 bases between. CDR3: CASSPRQVSPQHF. CDR3 nucleotides: TGTGCCAGCAGTCCCCGACAGGTGTCGCCCCAGCATTTT.

The chain joins TRBV5-1 to TRBJ2-1, with D unresolved. The ends were cut back, 0 bases at V and 7 bases at J, with 5 bases in the middle. From germline, CDR1 is SGHRS and CDR2 YFSETQ. The CDR3 runs to 12 residues. The CDR3 sequence: CASSLEWNEQFF. CDR3 nucleotide sequence: TGCGCCAGCAGCTTGGAGTGGAATGAGCAGTTCTTC.

The chain couples TRBV6-4 to TRBJ1-4; D is unclear. The ends were cut back, 6 bases at V and 7 bases at J, with 12 bases in the middle. The CDR3 spans 13 residues. Germline values: CDR1 MRHNA, CDR2 SNTAGT. In DNA form, the CDR3 reads TGTGCCAGCAGGGGAGGGATAGGTGAAAAACTGTTTTTT. Translated: CASRGGIGEKLFF.